The 29 T cell receptor beta chains below were found in one sample sequenced in a study of shared clonotypes between healthy human individuals. Measured with immunoSEQ multiplex PCR; TCRdb has only the in-frame clones, and not every one. The sample lists about 1.4 million clones, 95% to 97% occurring once. Sequenced sample: naive CD4+ T cells sorted from blood. Stated subset: CD45RA+ positively selected. All receptors derive from a man in his thirties or forties in good health.

The table lists this clone with a count of one. This rearrangement joins TRBV30 to TRBJ2-3; 7 bases are a match to TRBD2. V was clipped by 0 bases and J by 4 bases; unmatched bases: 7. In germline, CDR1 is GTSNPN, CDR2 SVGIG (reference sequence). This CDR3 contains 15 residues. CDR3: CAWSVASGVADTQYF. The CDR3, as DNA: TGTGCCTGGAGTGTAGCTAGCGGAGTTGCAGATACGCAGTATTTT.

V usage is TRBV18 and J usage is TRBJ2-5; 9 nucleotides line up with TRBD1. CDR1 and CDR2 (germline): KGHSH, LQKENI. Trimming took 3 bases from V and 6 from J; bases not matched to a gene: 14. The CDR3 sequence is 17 residues long. CDR3: CASSPGFGTGPAKTQYF. In DNA, the CDR3 is TGTGCCAGCTCACCGGGGTTTGGGACAGGGCCGGCGAAGACCCAGTACTTC.

This clone appeared a single time. The chain employs TRBV5-5 and TRBJ2-7, with D tentatively TRBD1 (5 bases). The CDR3 extends over 15 amino acids. Per germline, CDR1 SGHKS and CDR2 YYEKEE (reference sequence). V lost 4 bases and J lost 2, with 16 bases in between. CDR3 bases: TGTGCCAGCAGCCCTTCGAGGACAAGCACCTACGAGCAGTACTTC. The encoded protein is CASSPSRTSTYEQYF.

This chain connects TRBV6-1 to TRBJ2-1; 10 bases map to TRBD1. The CDR3 contains 14 residues. V trimming: 5 bases; J trimming: 4 bases; junction bases outside the gene matches: 2. CDR1 MNHNS and CDR2 SASEGT come from the germline V gene. In DNA form, the CDR3 reads TGTGCCAGCAGTAGACAGGGGGCATACAATGAGCAGTTCTTC. Protein product: CASSRQGAYNEQFF.

This clone has a single count. The rearrangement joins TRBV29-1 to TRBJ2-3; D is possibly TRBD2 (5 bases). Trimming shortened V by 7 bases and J by 0 bases, and 11 bases separated the two germline ends. Germline CDR1 SQVTM, CDR2 ANQGSEA. This CDR3 is 13 amino acids long. The CDR3 is CSAAAVSTDTQYF. Written as DNA, the CDR3 is TGCAGCGCCGCAGCGGTTAGCACAGATACGCAGTATTTT.

The chain employs TRBV10-2 and TRBJ1-2, with D perhaps matching TRBD1 (5 bases). Trimming took off 3 bases at V and 7 bases at J, with 18 bases between the two ends. This CDR3 contains 15 residues. From germline, CDR1 is WSHSY and CDR2 SAAADI. CDR3 region: CASSELEGAYSGYTF. CDR3 coding DNA: TGCGCCAGCAGTGAATTGGAAGGGGCCTATAGTGGCTACACCTTC.

The V and J genes are TRBV7-8 and TRBJ1-3; unclear D gene. V was pared by 6 bases and J by 0 bases, with 24 bases between. This CDR3 comprises 19 residues. The germline gives CDR1 SGHVS, CDR2 FQNEAQ. CDR3: CASRLSKGRTRSSGNTIYF. DNA of the CDR3: TGTGCCAGCAGACTTTCCAAAGGTAGAACCCGAAGCTCTGGAAACACCATATATTTT.

The chain combines TRBV28 with TRBJ1-2; D is unclear. Trimming cost V 10 bases and J 3 bases, with 18 bases left between them. Germline V gene data show CDR1 as MDHEN and CDR2 as SYDVKM. This CDR3 has 14 amino acids. CDR3 bases: TGTGCCACCATGAAAGGCAAACCTTACTATGGCTACACCTTC. Encoded protein: CATMKGKPYYGYTF.

V and J are TRBV10-2 and TRBJ1-2; TRBD1 agrees at 10 bases. Unmatched junction bases numbered 7, after V lost 2 bases and J lost 7 bases. CDR1 is WSHSY and CDR2 is SAAADI in the germline V gene. The length of the CDR3 is 15 residues. CDR3: CASSELGQGQGGYTF. Written as DNA, the CDR3 is TGCGCCAGCAGTGAGCTGGGACAGGGGCAGGGTGGCTACACCTTC.

The CDR3 nucleotides read TGCGCCAGCAGCTGGGACAGCCTTACCTACGAGCAGTACTTC. This sequence encodes CASSWDSLTYEQYF. The chain employs TRBV5-1 and TRBJ2-7, with 7 bases that match TRBD1. The CDR3 contains 14 residues. Germline loops: CDR1 SGHRS, CDR2 YFSETQ. V lost 3 bases, J lost 2 bases, and 5 bases stayed unmatched.

The chain is built from TRBV5-1 and TRBJ2-7; a possible D gene is TRBD2 (7 bases). Trimming removed 5 bases at V and 4 bases at J, with 19 bases between. The CDR3 totals 15 residues. Germline V gene data show CDR1 as SGHRS and CDR2 as YFSETQ. CDR3 DNA sequence: TGCGCCAGCAGAATGGGGGGGGCGGCCCTTTACGAGCAGTACTTC. It specifies CASRMGGAALYEQYF.

Turning to this clone: The sample has other DNA sequences that encode this CDR3 too. The genes are TRBV6-5 and TRBJ2-7, with D unresolved. Per the germline V gene, CDR1 is MNHEY and CDR2 is SVGAGI. Trimming stripped 6 bases from V and 2 bases from J, with 8 bases between. The CDR3 is 12 amino acids. CDR3 in DNA: TGTGCCAGCAGCGGACGGCCCTACGAGCAGTACTTC. This encodes CASSGRPYEQYF.

The CDR3 here is CASSLIAGSETQYF. In nucleotides, the CDR3 is TGTGCCAGCAGCTTAATAGCAGGCAGTGAGACCCAGTACTTC. The chain uses TRBV7-6 and TRBJ2-5; D uncertain. V lost 2 bases, J lost 5 bases, and 12 bases lay in between. From germline, CDR1 is SGHVS and CDR2 FNYEAQ. The CDR3 totals 14 residues.

The chain carries TRBV25-1 and TRBJ1-2; TRBD1 is a possible D gene (5 bases). The CDR3 contains 13 residues. Per the germline V gene, CDR1 is MGHDK and CDR2 is SYGVNS. V dropped 2 bases and J dropped 5 bases, with 9 bases sitting between them. CDR3 in DNA: TGTGCCAGCAGTGAAGCAGGGAATTATGGCTACACCTTC. Amino acids: CASSEAGNYGYTF.

The gene calls are TRBV19 and TRBJ2-7; D is uncertain. CDR1 is LNHDA and CDR2 is SQIVND in the germline V gene (reference sequence). Between the trimmed V and J ends, which lost 3 bases and 2 bases, there was a span of 11 bases. The CDR3 is 14 amino acids. The CDR3 loop reads CASSMQLGTYEQYF. The CDR3 bases are TGTGCCAGTAGTATGCAGCTTGGGACCTACGAGCAGTACTTC.

This chain connects TRBV7-2 to TRBJ2-1, with D possibly being TRBD1 (5 bases). Trimming left V 10 bases short and J 0 bases short, with 10 bases between. There are 13 residues in the CDR3. CDR1 is SGHTA and CDR2 is FQGNSA in the germline V gene. In DNA, the CDR3 is TGTGCCATAGGGGTTAGCTCCTACAATGAGCAGTTCTTC. It codes for CAIGVSSYNEQFF.

This clone was detected only once. V is TRBV18 and J is TRBJ2-1, with 12 bases fitting TRBD2. V was clipped by 1 base and J by 6 bases; unmatched bases: 7. Germline V gene data show CDR1 as KGHSH and CDR2 as LQKENI. This CDR3 region has 17 residues. In DNA form, the CDR3 reads TGTGCCAGCTCACCACTCCCACTAGCGGGAGGCATCAATGAGCAGTTCTTC. Translation gives CASSPLPLAGGINEQFF. The full variable domain, completed using reference TRBV18 and TRBJ2-1, is NAGVMQNPRHLVRRRGQEARLRCSPMKGHSHVYWYRQLPEEGLKFMVYLQKENIIDESGMPKERFSAEFPKEGPSILRIQQVVRGDSAAYFCASSPLPLAGGINEQFFGPGTRLTVL.

Here the CDR3 reads CASSLAPGLSKRELFF. The CDR3 DNA is TGTGCCAGCAGCTTAGCTCCGGGGCTGTCTAAGAGGGAGCTGTTTTTT. The chain carries TRBV7-9 and TRBJ2-2; either TRBD1 or TRBD2 may supply D (5 bases each). Germline V lookup: CDR1 SEHNR, CDR2 FQNEAQ (reference sequence). Between the trimmed V and J ends, which lost 0 bases and 9 bases, there was a span of 17 bases. The CDR3 spans 16 residues.

The V and J genes are TRBV9 and TRBJ2-2, with 8 bases that match TRBD2. The J segment lost 0 bases and the V segment lost 0 bases, leaving 10 bases of the junction unmatched. Germline V gene sequence: CDR1 SGDLS, CDR2 YYNGEE. The CDR3 runs to 19 residues. The CDR3 loop reads CASSVDPFSGATNTGELFF. CDR3 nucleotides: TGTGCCAGCAGCGTAGACCCTTTTAGCGGGGCTACGAACACCGGGGAGCTGTTTTTT.

This rearrangement joins TRBV5-1 to TRBJ2-1; 13 bases are a match to TRBD2. V lost 5 bases to trimming and J lost 5 bases; unmatched junction nucleotides: 7. This CDR3 comprises 16 residues. Germline-derived CDR1 and CDR2 are SGHRS and YFSETQ. The DNA of the CDR3 is TGCGCCAGCAGTTATCGGACTAGCGGGAGCCACAATGAGCAGTTCTTC. Translating it yields CASSYRTSGSHNEQFF.

The J gene is TRBJ1-3, the V gene TRBV28; no clear D gene. V was cut by 6 bases and J by 0 bases, with 12 bases left in between. The germline V gene has CDR1 MDHEN and CDR2 SYDVKM. CDR3 size: 15 residues. The CDR3 is CASRLDRNSGNTIYF. As DNA, the CDR3 is TGTGCCAGCAGACTAGACCGAAACTCTGGAAACACCATATATTTT.

The rearrangement uses TRBV6-1 and TRBJ2-2, with 10 bases fitting TRBD1. This CDR3 is built from 15 residues. Trimming took 5 bases from V and 7 from J; bases not matched to a gene: 7. CDR1 is MNHNS and CDR2 is SASEGT in the germline V gene. CDR3 sequence: CASSPTGGAGGELFF. Written as DNA, the CDR3 is TGTGCCAGCAGTCCGACAGGGGGCGCGGGCGGGGAGCTGTTTTTT.

J is TRBJ1-1 and V is TRBV6-6; TRBD1 might be the D (6 bases). Germline lookup yields CDR1 MNHNY and CDR2 SVGAGI (reference sequence). The V end was cut by 6 bases, the J end by 8 bases, with 13 bases between. There are 12 residues in the CDR3. Here the CDR3 reads CASSPTGLEAFF. The CDR3 DNA is TGTGCCAGCAGCCCCACAGGGCTAGAAGCTTTCTTT.

The V gene is TRBV27, the J gene TRBJ1-5; 8 bases map to TRBD1. V gave up 5 bases and J gave up 3 bases; unmatched junction bases: 6. The germline gives CDR1 MNHEY, CDR2 SMNVEV (reference sequence). This CDR3 is 15 amino acids long. The CDR3 DNA reads TGTGCCAGCAGTGCGACAGGGGCGGTCAATCAGCCCCAGCATTTT. It yields the protein CASSATGAVNQPQHF.

This clone turned up a few times. The chain carries TRBV10-3 and TRBJ2-7; no clear D gene. The germline CDR1 and CDR2 sequences are ENHRY and SYGVKD. The V gene lost 2 bases and the J gene lost 3 bases, with 8 bases spanning the gap. This CDR3 has 13 amino acids. CDR3 nucleotide sequence: TGTGCCATCAGTGAGGTGGCTAACTACGAGCAGTACTTC. This gives the protein CAISEVANYEQYF.

The V gene is TRBV5-4, the J gene TRBJ2-5; 12 bases agree with TRBD2. There are 15 residues in the CDR3. V lost 2 bases, J lost 5 bases, and 4 bases stayed unmatched. Germline CDR1 SGHNT, CDR2 YYREEE (reference sequence). CDR3 DNA: TGTGCCAGCAGCTTTAGGACTAGCGGGATGGAGACCCAGTACTTC. This encodes CASSFRTSGMETQYF.

For this clone: No DNA is shown, since the ends of the CDR3 on it are uncertain; the CDR3 is the one TCRdb lists. The CDR3 protein is CAWSRCMSSSSGQCEQFF. The gene calls are TRBV30 and TRBJ2-1. CDR1 and CDR2 (germline): GTSNPN, SVGIG (reference sequence). Both ends counted, the CDR3 spans 18 residues.

The chain links TRBV5-5 to TRBJ2-7, with D possibly TRBD1 on 6 matching bases. Trimming stripped 4 bases from V and 3 bases from J, with 11 bases between. The germline V gene encodes CDR1 SGHKS and CDR2 YYEKEE (reference sequence). CDR3 length: 13 amino acids. CDR3 residues: CASSIVQGYEQYF. DNA for the CDR3: TGTGCCAGCAGCATCGTACAGGGCTACGAGCAGTACTTC.

The V and J genes are TRBV30 and TRBJ2-1, with D unresolved. Trimming pared 0 bases from V and 14 bases from J, leaving 11 bases between. The CDR3 has 11 amino acids. Germline values: CDR1 GTSNPN, CDR2 SVGIG (reference sequence). DNA for the CDR3: TGTGCCTGGAGTGTAAAGGGCGCGGAGTTCTTC. Encoded protein: CAWSVKGAEFF.